This passage covers 12 T cell receptor beta chains from one sample sequenced in a study of sequential checkpoint blockade in melanoma. Here immunoSEQ multiplex PCR was the method, and the copy in TCRdb shows in-frame clones only, minus some. The repertoire holds more than 25,000 clones, with 70% to 90% as singletons. Treatment given: randomized to nivolumab then ipilimumab (arm A) or the reverse (arm B). Sequenced material: CD8+ T cells sorted from blood (inferred from file names), taken from a patient given nivolumab and ipilimumab in sequence. Receptor source: a human donor with melanoma.

The chain employs TRBV7-3 and TRBJ2-7; D perhaps matches TRBD1 (7 bases). The ends were cut back, 5 bases at V and 4 bases at J, with 12 bases in the middle. The CDR3 consists of 13 residues. The germline V gene encodes CDR1 SGHTA and CDR2 FQGTGA. This chain's CDR3 is CASSQGGGYEQYF. The CDR3 nucleotides are TGTGCCAGCAGCCAGGGGGGAGGTTACGAGCAGTACTTC.

CDR3 sequence (DNA): TGTGCCAGCACCTGGGGGGGAGGGTTAGGGTTCAATCAGCCCCAGCATTTT. This gives the protein CASTWGGGLGFNQPQHF. The rearrangement joins TRBV28 to TRBJ1-5, with D tentatively TRBD1 (5 bases). Deletions cut 7 bases from V and 3 bases from J, with 22 bases between. The germline V gene encodes CDR1 MDHEN and CDR2 SYDVKM. CDR3 length: 17 amino acids.

This chain links TRBV7-8 with TRBJ2-7; 9 bases map to TRBD2. The CDR3 runs 15 residues. In germline, CDR1 is SGHVS, CDR2 FQNEAQ. Germline trimming cut 1 base from V and 2 bases from J; bases unmatched to any gene: 3. For the CDR3, the DNA is TGTGCCAGCAGCTTAGTTAGCGGGGGTCCCTACGAGCAGTACGTC. Protein: CASSLVSGGPYEQYV.

This clone was detected only once. As DNA, the CDR3 is TGCAGCGTTACGGACAGGGGAGGGACTGAAGCTTTCTTT. Translating it yields CSVTDRGGTEAFF. The chain employs TRBV29-1 and TRBJ1-1; 9 positions agree with TRBD1. J gave up 5 bases and V 5 bases, and 6 bases lay outside the gene matches. CDR1 and CDR2 (germline): SQVTM, ANQGSEA. The CDR3 extends over 13 amino acids. Full variable domain (remainder filled in from reference TRBV29-1 and TRBJ1-1): SAVISQKPSRDICQRGTSLTIQCQVDSQVTMMFWYRQQPGQSLTLIATANQGSEATYESGFVIDKFPISRPNLTFSTLTVSNMSPEDSSIYLCSVTDRGGTEAFFGQGTRLTVV.

The chain joins TRBV27 to TRBJ2-7, with D maybe TRBD1 (5 bases). The V and J ends lost 2 bases and 3 bases respectively, with 8 bases between them. There are 13 residues in the CDR3. Germline V lookup: CDR1 MNHEY, CDR2 SMNVEV (reference sequence). CDR3 bases: TGTGCCAGCAGTTTAGGACAAGACTACGAGCAGTACTTC. It specifies CASSLGQDYEQYF.

V is TRBV18 and J is TRBJ2-2, with TRBD2 identical over 11 bases. Germline values: CDR1 KGHSH, CDR2 LQKENI. V was pared by 3 bases and J by 1 base, with 7 bases of the junction left unmatched. This CDR3 has 18 amino acids. For the CDR3, the DNA is TGTGCCAGCTCACCTTTTCCGGGACTAGCGGAGAACACCGGGGAGCTGTTTTTT. It yields the protein CASSPFPGLAENTGELFF.

V and J are TRBV4-1 and TRBJ2-1, with 7 bases that match TRBD2. The germline gives CDR1 MGHRA, CDR2 YSYEKL. Trimming at V came to 3 bases and at J to 6 bases, leaving 5 bases not matched to a gene. The CDR3 is 14 residues long. The CDR3 region has the DNA TGCGCCAGCAGCCACTCTCCTAGCGGCAATGAGCAGTTCTTC. Its protein is CASSHSPSGNEQFF.

The chain links TRBV27 to TRBJ2-1; TRBD2 might be the D (5 bases). This CDR3 is built from 16 residues. The germline gives CDR1 MNHEY, CDR2 SMNVEV (reference sequence). V lost 5 bases and J lost 4, with 18 bases in between. The CDR3 DNA sequence: TGTGCCAGCAGTCCGATAGCGAGCGGTATTTACAATGAGCAGTTCTTC. Its translation: CASSPIASGIYNEQFF.

In its sample, this clone was seen once. The rearrangement joins TRBV6-6 to TRBJ2-7; D might be TRBD1 (6 bases). CDR1 and CDR2 (germline): MNHNY, SVGAGI (reference sequence). The CDR3 spans 13 residues. V was shortened by 8 bases and J by 2 bases, with 13 bases between the two germline ends. For the CDR3, the DNA is TGTGCCAGCGGGCAGACAGGTCCCTACGAGCAGTACTTC. Its protein is CASGQTGPYEQYF.

This CDR3 is CASSGTDNYGYTF. As DNA, the CDR3 is TGTGCCAGCAGTGGGACAGATAACTATGGCTACACCTTC. V and J are TRBV2 and TRBJ1-2, with D possibly matching TRBD1 (6 bases). The ends were cut back, 4 bases at V and 1 base at J, with 7 bases in the middle. CDR3 length equals 13 residues. In germline, CDR1 is SNHLY, CDR2 FYNNEI.

DNA for the CDR3: TGTGCCAGCAGCCCAGGGACAGTACAAGAGACCCAGTACTTC. Translation: CASSPGTVQETQYF. This chain uses TRBV9 with TRBJ2-7; 7 nucleotides match TRBD1. Judging by the DNA end, TRBJ2-5 fits better; the J call may be wrong. The length of the CDR3 is 14 residues. Germline V gene data show CDR1 as SGDLS and CDR2 as YYNGEE.

This chain joins TRBV6-5 and TRBJ1-1; no definite D call. This CDR3 comprises 14 residues. Germline CDR1 is MNHEY and CDR2 is SVGAGI. V lost 0 bases and J lost 1, with 6 bases in between. CDR3 bases: TGTGCCAGCAGTTACTCCCACACGAACACTGAAGCTTTCTTT. Translation gives CASSYSHTNTEAFF.